This T cell receptor beta chain was found in a study of T cells in Graves' hyperthyroidism and ophthalmopathy (dated by TCRdb to about 2019). For the study in its entirety: Peripheral blood was collected at initial diagnosis, before any treatment. Thyroid tissue and blood T-cell repertoires from more than 5 Graves' hyperthyroidism patients were also compared in the study. An independent validation cohort of under 20 hyperthyroidism patients and about 16 patients who later progressed to ophthalmopathy tested prospective prediction of ophthalmopathy. TCR V-J signatures able to tell the groups apart were searched for in a discovery cohort of 90 to 100 patients, of whom 43 had Graves' ophthalmopathy and more than 55 had stable Graves' hyperthyroidism. The approximately 100 discovery patients were divided at random into training and test sets in a 7:3 ratio. The paper reports TCR Vbeta CDR3 sequencing of roughly 140 peripheral blood samples: around 41 ophthalmopathy, under 80 hyperthyroidism and around 17 progressor patients. After blood sampling, hyperthyroidism patients were treated with methimazole at a starting dose of 30 mg daily, and ophthalmopathy patients were treated with high-dose intravenous methylprednisolone. Study-wide findings and limitations: A 13 V-J signature model separated ophthalmopathy from stable hyperthyroidism, with roughly 88% sensitivity and 81% to 82% specificity in cross-validation and 80%/75% in testing. In validation, the model predicted progression to ophthalmopathy a median of about 6.8 months before onset, with roughly 70% sensitivity and roughly 79% specificity. Most expanded thyroid clonotypes (frequency above 0.001) were also detected in blood, a finding suggesting that blood repertoires may reflect thyroid immune responses. No statistical method was used to fix the sample size in advance, and group allocation was not hidden from the investigators.

To note about this clonotype: It lacks a known antigen. Base qualities were left out, and no much larger clone turns up one base away.

The TCR beta CDR3 regions were amplified from the RNA transcripts. A first-round RT-PCR of the TCR CDR3 used the HTBI primer set with the Qiagen OneStep RT-PCR kit. Libraries were constructed in a second round of multiplex PCR, after which size selection and purification were performed. Sequencing of the libraries was done on an Illumina HiSeq2000 using paired-end 100 bp reads. The study's processing was this. Raw data were processed with SOAPnuke, discarding reads with adapters, uncalled bases, mean Phred below 15, or no exact constant-primer or identifier match. COPE v1.2.5 was used to merge high-quality paired reads, and clonotypes were defined as unique nucleotide sequences. MiTCR v1.1 was used to align the clonotypes against IMGT TRBV, TRBD and TRBJ reference segments. Only V-J combinations with frequency above 0.0001, covering 99% to 99.2% of repertoires, were analysed. The TCS score was defined as the ratio of F50 (clonal expansion) to E x V (chaos), calculated using BLOSUM62-based TCRdist between CDR3 peptides within each V-J. Welch's t-statistics and random forest reduced roughly 530 V-J features to around 14, which were used in a naive Bayes classifier (R e1071). The public reads were quality trimmed at Q25 with fastp and then assembled into clones with MiXCR by TCRdb, keeping productive beta chains. Rows matching on CDR3 protein sequence are summarized as one entry with the most common DNA and genes. None of the V and J calls come from the authors' own analysis; TCRdb made them. A total of hundreds of thousands of distinct CDR3 sequences appear in this sample, approximately 20% of them only once. 47% of the sample belongs to the ten largest clones.

In the ophthalmopathy patients, disease was moderately to severely active, with a Clinical Activity Score of 3 or more, a NOSPECS grade of 4 or more, and a duration of less than 3 months. Patients with uncontrolled infections, other autoimmune diseases, pregnancy or lactation were excluded. Clinical symptoms, serum thyroxine and TRAb, thyroid ultrasound, and orbital computed tomography formed the basis for the diagnoses. Ficoll-Paque density gradient centrifugation was used to isolate PBMCs from about 9.4 ml of fresh peripheral blood. Trizol reagent was used to extract total RNA, and RNA quality was then checked on an Agilent 2100 Bioanalyzer. Sequencing used blood. The origin of this receptor is a man in his forties with Graves' ophthalmopathy.

The DNA reads TGCGCCAGCAGCTTGGCGCTAGCGGGGGGGAGGTCTGGGGAGCAGTTCTTC. Translation gives CASSLALAGGRSGEQFF. The chain is assembled from TRBV5-1 and TRBJ2-1; TRBD2 fits 12 bases in the junction. From the germline V gene, CDR1 is SGHRS and CDR2 is YFSETQ. Germline trimming: 0 bases from V, 10 bases from J; junction bases outside gene matches: 11. Taken from cysteine to phenylalanine, the CDR3 has 17 residues. The CDR3 DNA has 51 bases and is translated from base 1.